This TCR beta chain was recorded in a study of blood T cells in healthy people across ages. Whole-study results and caveats: No one knew whether donors had CMV, which possibly confounded expanded clonotype changes.

Each of the donors had around 9 milliliters of peripheral blood drawn into EDTA-treated Vacutainer tubes. Isolated PBMCs totaled at least 6 million in each sample. This clonotype was observed a handful of times. Its antigen remains unknown. This CDR3 has 14 residues. Per germline, CDR1 LNHNV and CDR2 YYDKDF (reference sequence). V lost 3 bases and J lost 3; bases outside the gene matches: 2. A sample-barcoded 5' primer and a J-beta primer mix were used in a second PCR of roughly 6 to 11 cycles. A template-switch adaptor that had 12 random nucleotides put a tag on each cDNA molecule. Using its own MiXCR run on the 5' RACE reads, TCRdb lists one record per CDR3 protein. The repertoire holds about 780,000 distinct CDR3 sequences, with about 45% as singletons.

The chain has TRBV15 and TRBJ2-1, with 7 positions matching TRBD2. The TCR was taken from an elderly man in good health. The sample taken for sequencing was blood. In DNA form, the CDR3 reads TGTGCCACCAGCAGCCTAGCGGACTACAATGAGCAGTTCTTC. The encoded protein is CATSSLADYNEQFF.